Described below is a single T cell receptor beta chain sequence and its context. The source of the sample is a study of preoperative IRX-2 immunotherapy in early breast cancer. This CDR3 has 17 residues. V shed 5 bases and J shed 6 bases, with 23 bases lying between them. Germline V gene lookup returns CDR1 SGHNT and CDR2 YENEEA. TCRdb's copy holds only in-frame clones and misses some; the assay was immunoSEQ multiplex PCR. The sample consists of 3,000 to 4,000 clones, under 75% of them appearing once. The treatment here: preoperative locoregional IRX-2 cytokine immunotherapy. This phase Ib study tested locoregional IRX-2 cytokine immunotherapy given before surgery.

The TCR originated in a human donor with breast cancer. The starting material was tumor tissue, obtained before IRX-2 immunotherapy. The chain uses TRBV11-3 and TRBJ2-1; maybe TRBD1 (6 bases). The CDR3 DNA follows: TGTGCCAGCAGCCTGAATGTACAGGGTAATTGGGGCAATGAGCAGTTCTTC. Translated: CASSLNVQGNWGNEQFF. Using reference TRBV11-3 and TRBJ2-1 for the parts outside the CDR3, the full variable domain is EAGVVQSPRYKIIEKKQPVAFWCNPISGHNTLYWYLQNLGQGPELLIRYENEEAVDDSQLPKDRFSAERLKGVDSTLKIQPAELGDSAVYLCASSLNVQGNWGNEQFFGPGTRLTVL.